This TCR beta chain was sequenced in a study of Graves' ophthalmopathy and Graves' hyperthyroidism. Study-wide background: Peripheral blood (taken before any treatment) was collected at initial diagnosis.

There are many counts of this clonotype. The ends were cut back, 0 bases at V and 1 base at J, with 10 bases in the middle. The CDR3 covers 15 residues. Germline CDR1 MNHNS, CDR2 SASEGT. Using RNA transcripts, the TCR beta CDR3 regions were amplified. A first-round RT-PCR used HTBI primers, followed by a second-round multiplex PCR. MiXCR, applied by TCRdb to the multiplex PCR reads, yields one record per CDR3 protein. The data hold roughly 480,000 distinct CDR3 sequences, with about 15% observed a single time. This chain joins TRBV6-1 and TRBJ2-7; D might be TRBD1 (5 bases). The source of this sequence is a young woman with Graves' ophthalmopathy. Sequencing was done on a sample of blood. CDR3 sequence: CASSEAGQGSYEQYF. As DNA, the CDR3 is TGTGCCAGCAGTGAAGCTGGCCAGGGATCCTACGAGCAGTACTTC.